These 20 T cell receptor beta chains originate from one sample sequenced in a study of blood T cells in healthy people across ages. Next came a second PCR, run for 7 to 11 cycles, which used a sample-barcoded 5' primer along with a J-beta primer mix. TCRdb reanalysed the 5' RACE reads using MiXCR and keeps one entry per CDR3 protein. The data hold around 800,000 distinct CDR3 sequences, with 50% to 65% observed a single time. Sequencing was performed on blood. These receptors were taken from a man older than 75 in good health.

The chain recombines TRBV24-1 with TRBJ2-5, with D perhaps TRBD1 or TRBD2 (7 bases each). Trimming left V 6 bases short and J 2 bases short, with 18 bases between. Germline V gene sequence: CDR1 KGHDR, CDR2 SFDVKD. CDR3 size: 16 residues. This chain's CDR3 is CATSPGGQSFQETQYF. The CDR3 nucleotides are TGTGCCACCAGTCCGGGGGGACAGTCGTTTCAAGAGACCCAGTACTTC.

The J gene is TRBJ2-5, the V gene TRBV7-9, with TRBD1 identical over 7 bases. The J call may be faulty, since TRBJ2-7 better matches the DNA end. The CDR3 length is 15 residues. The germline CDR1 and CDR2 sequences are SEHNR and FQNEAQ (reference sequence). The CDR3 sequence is CASSSSQGEIDEQYF. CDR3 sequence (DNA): TGTGCCAGCAGCTCCTCGCAGGGGGAAATCGACGAGCAGTACTTC.

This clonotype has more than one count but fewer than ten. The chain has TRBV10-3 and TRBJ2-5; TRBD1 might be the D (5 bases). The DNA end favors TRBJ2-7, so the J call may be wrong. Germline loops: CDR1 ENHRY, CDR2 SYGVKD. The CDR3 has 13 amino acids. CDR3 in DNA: TGTGCCATCAGTGAAGTACCAGGGTTCGAGCAGTACTTC. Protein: CAISEVPGFEQYF.

The CDR3 reads CIAYTNTGELFF. DNA for the CDR3: TGCATAGCGTACACGAACACCGGGGAGCTGTTTTTT. V usage is TRBV29-1 and J usage is TRBJ2-2, with D perhaps TRBD2 (5 bases). This CDR3 has 12 residues. Germline CDR1 and CDR2: SQVTM and ANQGSEA.

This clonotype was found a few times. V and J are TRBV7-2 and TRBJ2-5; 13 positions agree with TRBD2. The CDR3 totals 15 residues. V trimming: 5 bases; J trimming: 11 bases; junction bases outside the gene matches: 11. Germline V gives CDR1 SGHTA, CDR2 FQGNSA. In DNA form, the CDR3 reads TGTGCCAGCAGCCAGACTAGCGGGAGGATAAATGAGCAGTACTTC. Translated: CASSQTSGRINEQYF.

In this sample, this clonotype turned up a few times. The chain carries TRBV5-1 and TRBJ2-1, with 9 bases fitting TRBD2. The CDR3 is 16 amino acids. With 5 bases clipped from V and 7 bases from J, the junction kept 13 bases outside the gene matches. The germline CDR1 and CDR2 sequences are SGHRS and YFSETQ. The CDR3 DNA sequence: TGCGCCAGCAGACTTAACCCGGGACTAGCCCAGAATGAGCAGTTCTTC. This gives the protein CASRLNPGLAQNEQFF.

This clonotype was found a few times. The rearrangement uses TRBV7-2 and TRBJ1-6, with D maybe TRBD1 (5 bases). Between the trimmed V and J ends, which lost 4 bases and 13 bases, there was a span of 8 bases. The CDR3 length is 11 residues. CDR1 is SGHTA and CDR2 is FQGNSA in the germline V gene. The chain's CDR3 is CASSSRDPLHF. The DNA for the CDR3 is TGTGCCAGCAGCTCGCGGGACCCCCTCCACTTT.

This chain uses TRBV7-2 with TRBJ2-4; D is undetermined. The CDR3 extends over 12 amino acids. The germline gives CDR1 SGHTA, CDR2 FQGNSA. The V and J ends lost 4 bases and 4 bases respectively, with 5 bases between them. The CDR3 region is CASSSIKNIQYF. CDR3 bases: TGTGCCAGCAGCTCAATAAAAAACATTCAGTACTTC.

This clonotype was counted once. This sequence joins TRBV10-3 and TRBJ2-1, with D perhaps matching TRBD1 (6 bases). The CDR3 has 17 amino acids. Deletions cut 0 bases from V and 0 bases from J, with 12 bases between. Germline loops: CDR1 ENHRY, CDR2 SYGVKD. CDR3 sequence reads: CAISESPGASSYNEQFF. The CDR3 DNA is TGTGCCATCAGTGAGTCCCCAGGGGCGAGCTCCTACAATGAGCAGTTCTTC.

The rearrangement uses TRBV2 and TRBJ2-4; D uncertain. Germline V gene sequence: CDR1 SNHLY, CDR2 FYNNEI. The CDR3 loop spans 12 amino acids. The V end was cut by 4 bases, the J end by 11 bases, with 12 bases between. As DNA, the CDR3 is TGTGCCAGCAGTGTTGCGTCCCCACTTCAGTACTTC. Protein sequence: CASSVASPLQYF.

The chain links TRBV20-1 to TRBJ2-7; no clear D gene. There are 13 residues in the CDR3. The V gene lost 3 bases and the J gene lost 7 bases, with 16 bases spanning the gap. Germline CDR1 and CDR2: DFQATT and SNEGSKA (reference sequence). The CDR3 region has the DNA TGCAGTGCTAGCTTGAACTCCTACGGGGAGCAGTACTTC. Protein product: CSASLNSYGEQYF.

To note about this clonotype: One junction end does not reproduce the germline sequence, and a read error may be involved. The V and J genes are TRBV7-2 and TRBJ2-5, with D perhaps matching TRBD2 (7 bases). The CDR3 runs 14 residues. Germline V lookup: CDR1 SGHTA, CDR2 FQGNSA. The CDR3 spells CASSLGRGSGEQYF. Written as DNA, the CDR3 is TGTGCCAGTAGCTTAGGGAGGGGGTCGGGGGAGCAGTACTTC.

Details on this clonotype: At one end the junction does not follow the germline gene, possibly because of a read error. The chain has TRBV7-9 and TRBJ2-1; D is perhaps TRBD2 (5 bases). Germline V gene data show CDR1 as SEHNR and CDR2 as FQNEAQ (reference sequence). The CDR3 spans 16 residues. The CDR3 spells CASSFMNKDGINEQFF. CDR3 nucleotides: TGCGCCAGCAGCTTTATGAACAAGGACGGGATAAATGAGCAGTTCTTC.

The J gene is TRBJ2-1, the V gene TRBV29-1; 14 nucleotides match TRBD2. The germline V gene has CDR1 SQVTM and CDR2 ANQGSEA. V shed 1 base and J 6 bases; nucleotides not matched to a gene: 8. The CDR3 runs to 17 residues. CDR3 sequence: CSVEGAIGLAGGNEQFF. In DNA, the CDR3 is TGCAGCGTTGAAGGAGCGATAGGACTAGCGGGAGGCAATGAGCAGTTCTTC.

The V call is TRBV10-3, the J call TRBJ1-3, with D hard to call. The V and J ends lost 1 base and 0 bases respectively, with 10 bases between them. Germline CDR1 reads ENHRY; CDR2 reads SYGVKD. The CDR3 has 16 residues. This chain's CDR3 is CAISEFYGLSGNTIYF. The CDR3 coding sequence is TGTGCCATCAGTGAGTTTTATGGACTCTCTGGAAACACCATATATTTT.

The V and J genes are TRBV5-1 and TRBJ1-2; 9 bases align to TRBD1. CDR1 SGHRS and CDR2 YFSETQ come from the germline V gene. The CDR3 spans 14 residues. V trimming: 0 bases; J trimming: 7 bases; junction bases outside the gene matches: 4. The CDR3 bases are TGCGCCAGCAGCTTGGGGGGACAGGGCAGTGGCTACACCTTC. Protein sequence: CASSLGGQGSGYTF.

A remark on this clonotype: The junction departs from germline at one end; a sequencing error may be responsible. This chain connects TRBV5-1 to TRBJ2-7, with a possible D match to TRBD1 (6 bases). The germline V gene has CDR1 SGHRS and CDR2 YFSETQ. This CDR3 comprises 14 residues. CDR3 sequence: CASSLGIGGETQYF. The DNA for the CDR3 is TGCGCCAGCAGCTTGGGGATAGGGGGAGAGACCCAGTACTTT. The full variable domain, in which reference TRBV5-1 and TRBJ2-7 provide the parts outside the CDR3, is KAGVTQTPRYLIKTRGQQVTLSCSPISGHRSVSWYQQTPGQGLQFLFEYFSETQRNKGNFPGRFSGRQFSNSRSEMNVSTLELGDSALYLCASSLGIGGETQYFGPGTRLTVT.

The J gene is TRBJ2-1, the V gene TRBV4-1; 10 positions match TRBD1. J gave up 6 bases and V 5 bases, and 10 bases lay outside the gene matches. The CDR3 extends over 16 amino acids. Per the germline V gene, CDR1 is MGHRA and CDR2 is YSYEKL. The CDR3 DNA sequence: TGCGCCAGCAGCTACAACCCGGGACAGGGGCCCAATGAGCAGTTCTTC. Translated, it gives CASSYNPGQGPNEQFF.

The CDR3 DNA follows: TGTGCCAGCACCCAGGGGGCAGGCGAGCAGTACTTC. Residues: CASTQGAGEQYF. The chain is built from TRBV6-2 or TRBV6-3 and TRBJ2-7; 8 nucleotides align to TRBD1. CDR1 and CDR2 (germline): MNHEY, SVGEGT. V was pared by 7 bases and J by 6 bases, with 5 bases of the junction left unmatched. CDR3 length: 12 amino acids.

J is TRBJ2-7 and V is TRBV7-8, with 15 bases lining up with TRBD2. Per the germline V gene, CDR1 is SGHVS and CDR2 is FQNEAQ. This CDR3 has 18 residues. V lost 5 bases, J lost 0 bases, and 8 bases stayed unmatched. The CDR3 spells CASSDGLAGGLSSYEQYF. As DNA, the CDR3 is TGTGCCAGCAGCGACGGACTAGCGGGAGGGCTGAGCTCCTACGAGCAGTACTTC.